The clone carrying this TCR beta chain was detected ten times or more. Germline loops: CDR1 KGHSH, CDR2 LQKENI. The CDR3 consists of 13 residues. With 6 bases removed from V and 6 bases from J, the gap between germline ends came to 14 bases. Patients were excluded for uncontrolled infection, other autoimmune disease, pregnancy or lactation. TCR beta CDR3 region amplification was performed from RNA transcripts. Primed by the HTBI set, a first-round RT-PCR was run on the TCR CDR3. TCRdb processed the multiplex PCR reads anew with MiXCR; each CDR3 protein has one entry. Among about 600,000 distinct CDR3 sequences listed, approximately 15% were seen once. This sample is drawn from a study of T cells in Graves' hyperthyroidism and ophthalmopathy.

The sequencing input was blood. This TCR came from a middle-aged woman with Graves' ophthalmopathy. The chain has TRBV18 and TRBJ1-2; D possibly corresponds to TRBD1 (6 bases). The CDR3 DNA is TGTGCCAGCTCGCCGTCGGACAGTCATGGCTACACCTTC. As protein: CASSPSDSHGYTF. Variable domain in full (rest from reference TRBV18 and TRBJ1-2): NAGVMQNPRHLVRRRGQEARLRCSPMKGHSHVYWYRQLPEEGLKFMVYLQKENIIDESGMPKERFSAEFPKEGPSILRIQQVVRGDSAAYFCASSPSDSHGYTFGSGTRLTVV.